This TCR beta chain was observed in a study of T cell changes during pregnancy in multiple sclerosis (dated by TCRdb to the late 2010s). For the wider study: The study looked at changes in the T cell repertoire across pregnancy in women with multiple sclerosis.

This clone is a singleton in its sample. Its antigen is not yet known. Base qualities are not at hand, and no much larger clone is one base apart. CDR1 and CDR2 were assigned from the germline V gene as MNHEY and SVGAGI. The V and J ends are trimmed by 5 bases and 1 base, leaving 11 bases between them. The CDR3 covers 14 residues, taking in both the cysteine and the phenylalanine. Here the CDR3 DNA is all that survives: 42 bases in frame from base 1. The protocol used for the library was the immunoSEQ multiplex PCR assay. TCRdb took over this immuneACCESS table, retaining in-frame rearrangements with V and J assigned. Such tables are incomplete; in checked studies, under half of the missing clones stem from an unresolved V gene, and the remainder is unexplained. This sample is represented by 55,000 to 85,000 clones; roughly 89% of them were singletons. The ten largest clones add up to around 2% of the sample.

The receptor chain draws on TRBV6-5 and TRBJ1-1; D gene: possibly TRBD1, on 6 matching bases. The sequenced sample was peripheral blood, obtained in the second trimester of pregnancy. The TCR sequence derives from a female donor with multiple sclerosis, enrolled in a pregnancy study. For the CDR3, the sequence is CASSQGYGNTEAFF. The DNA sequence follows: TGTGCCAGCAGTCAGGGGTATGGGAACACTGAAGCTTTCTTT.